One T cell receptor beta chain is described in this entry. Its specificity is not known. This specimen comes from a study of vaccination and CD4 T cells after COVID-19. This sample's treatment: approximately 9-day PBMC culture with coronavirus spike peptide pools or control peptides (ViraFEST assay). Pre-COVID-19 pandemic sampling (2011-2018) yielded the unexposed donor's CD4+ T cells. ViraFEST sequenced TCRs after peptide-pool expansion of antigen-specific T cells. Researchers used the Oncomine TCR Beta short-read assay to sequence DNA from cultured CD4+ T cells. The template was genomic DNA from cultured CD4+ T cells. One entry per CDR3 protein results from TCRdb running MiXCR on the PCR reads. The sample carries thousands of distinct CDR3 sequences, about 32% recorded once. Trimming removed 5 bases at V and 5 bases at J, with 13 bases between. Germline V lookup: CDR1 SNHLY, CDR2 FYNNEI. This CDR3 comprises 14 residues.

The chain uses TRBV2 and TRBJ2-1; possible D gene TRBD1, 5 bases. Sequenced: CD4+ T cells from blood, cultured in vitro. The source of this sequence is a human donor in good health. The CDR3 nucleotides are TGTGCCAGCAGTCTGGGGCGAACTAACAATGAGCAGTTCTTC. It yields the protein CASSLGRTNNEQFF.